The 18 T cell receptor beta chains listed next were all sequenced from one sample in a study of shared clonotypes between healthy human individuals. Naive CD8 isolation took CD45RO-negative cells positively selected for CCR7 and excluded terminally differentiated effector memory CD45RA+ cells. TCRdb's copy holds only in-frame clones and misses some; the assay was immunoSEQ multiplex PCR. The sample has hundreds of thousands of clones; roughly 95% are singletons. Material: naive CD8+ T cells sorted from blood. The receptors were gathered from a woman between 25 and 40 years old in good health.

The V gene is TRBV28, the J gene TRBJ2-7; 8 bases fit TRBD2. This CDR3 is 14 amino acids long. The V gene end was trimmed by 3 bases and the J gene end by 3 bases; junction bases not matched to a gene: 4. Per germline, CDR1 MDHEN and CDR2 SYDVKM. This chain's CDR3 is CASSFGRVVYEQYF. The CDR3 DNA reads TGTGCCAGCAGTTTCGGGAGGGTAGTCTACGAGCAGTACTTC.

The chain carries TRBV7-9 and TRBJ1-5; perhaps TRBD1 as D (6 bases). This CDR3 comprises 14 residues. V lost 5 bases to trimming and J lost 3 bases, with 11 bases between them. Germline V lookup: CDR1 SEHNR, CDR2 FQNEAQ (reference sequence). CDR3 coding DNA: TGTGCCAGCAGCCAGCAGGGGAACAATCAGCCCCAGCATTTT. Protein sequence: CASSQQGNNQPQHF. Full variable domain (outside the CDR3, taken from reference TRBV7-9 and TRBJ1-5): DTGVSQNPRHKITKRGQNVTFRCDPISEHNRLYWYRQTLGQGPEFLTYFQNEAQLEKSRLLSDRFSAERPKGSFSTLEIQRTEQGDSAMYLCASSQQGNNQPQHFGDGTRLSIL.

The chain is built from TRBV5-8 and TRBJ2-1; D is perhaps TRBD2 (6 bases). With 0 bases removed from V and 0 bases from J, the gap between germline ends came to 13 bases. Germline V CDR1 and CDR2: SGHTS, YDEGEE. The CDR3 consists of 17 residues. The CDR3 DNA is TGTGCCAGCAGCTTGGCCGAACGGGAGCGCTCCTACAATGAGCAGTTCTTC. Amino acids: CASSLAERERSYNEQFF.

V usage is TRBV9 and J usage is TRBJ2-3, with D possibly TRBD2 on 5 matching bases. CDR1 SGDLS and CDR2 YYNGEE come from the germline V gene. With 3 bases removed from V and 8 bases from J, the gap between germline ends came to 22 bases. This CDR3 has 16 amino acids. The CDR3 region has the DNA TGTGCCAGCAGCGCACGGAGGAATGTGGGGAGAGGTACGCAGTATTTT. Translated: CASSARRNVGRGTQYF.

The chain joins TRBV29-1 to TRBJ1-5, with 9 bases lining up with TRBD1. V shed 0 bases, J shed 2 bases, and the junction held 11 bases outside the gene matches. The CDR3 covers 18 residues. Germline V gene sequence: CDR1 SQVTM, CDR2 ANQGSEA. DNA for the CDR3: TGCAGCGTTGAAGACAAGGGACAGGGAATAGAGGGCAATCAGCCCCAGCATTTT. It codes for CSVEDKGQGIEGNQPQHF.

The J gene is TRBJ2-1, the V gene TRBV27; D is perhaps TRBD2 (5 bases). This CDR3 region has 15 residues. V was shortened by 5 bases and J by 6 bases, with 17 bases between the two germline ends. CDR1 MNHEY and CDR2 SMNVEV come from the germline V gene (reference sequence). Here the CDR3 DNA reads TGTGCCAGCAGTCTACTAGGCACCCTTTCCAATGAGCAGTTCTTC. Its translation is CASSLLGTLSNEQFF.

This clone was counted at least ten times. This sample includes further DNA sequences coding for the same CDR3. The rearrangement joins TRBV11-2 to TRBJ2-7, with D tentatively TRBD2 (5 bases). Trimming shortened V by 3 bases and J by 4 bases, and 10 bases separated the two germline ends. Germline CDR1 reads SGHAT; CDR2 reads FQNNGV. The CDR3 length is 13 residues. CDR3 in amino acids: CASSFSGDYEQYF. CDR3 coding DNA: TGTGCCAGCAGCTTCAGCGGTGATTACGAGCAGTACTTC.

The chain uses TRBV27 and TRBJ1-1; D may be TRBD1 (5 bases). The CDR3 runs to 12 residues. V lost 7 bases and J lost 3, with 9 bases in between. The V gene's germline CDR1 is MNHEY and CDR2 SMNVEV (reference sequence). The CDR3 region is CASMRGDTEAFF. The CDR3 DNA reads as TGTGCCAGCATGCGGGGGGACACTGAAGCTTTCTTT.

The V and J genes are TRBV19 and TRBJ2-1, with TRBD1 matching 8 bases. V shed 5 bases, J shed 5 bases, and the junction held 2 bases outside the gene matches. From germline, CDR1 is LNHDA and CDR2 SQIVND (reference sequence). CDR3 length: 13 residues. CDR3 residues: CASSVTGDNEQFF. The CDR3 DNA reads TGTGCCAGTAGTGTGACAGGGGACAATGAGCAGTTCTTC.

The chain has TRBV5-1 and TRBJ2-7; TRBD2 might be the D (5 bases). V lost 5 bases, J lost 5 bases, and 17 bases lay in between. The germline V gene encodes CDR1 SGHRS and CDR2 YFSETQ. The CDR3 has 14 amino acids. The CDR3 DNA reads as TGCGCCAGCAGTTACCGTCCGGGGTGGGACGAGCAGTACTTC. Its protein product is CASSYRPGWDEQYF.

The chain is built from TRBV11-2 and TRBJ1-1, with unresolved D. Germline assignment: CDR1 SGHAT and CDR2 FQNNGV. The CDR3 totals 13 residues. The V end lost 2 bases, the J end lost 0 bases, and 4 bases lay between the germline ends. CDR3 coding DNA: TGTGCCAGCAGCTTAACAGTGAACACTGAAGCTTTCTTT. Translation: CASSLTVNTEAFF.

This chain joins TRBV9 and TRBJ2-2; possible D gene TRBD2, 6 bases. This CDR3 has 15 residues. V was clipped by 3 bases and J by 7 bases, with 16 bases between them. Germline CDR1 reads SGDLS; CDR2 reads YYNGEE. The DNA for the CDR3 is TGTGCCAGCAGCGACACCGGGACTCAAAGCGGGGAGCTGTTTTTT. This codes for CASSDTGTQSGELFF.

This chain joins TRBV15 and TRBJ2-7; no reliable D call. V dropped 0 bases and J dropped 12 bases, with 12 bases sitting between them. Germline-derived CDR1 and CDR2 are LNHNV and YYDKDF (reference sequence). The CDR3 is 12 residues long. The chain's CDR3 is CATSRDSQRGYF. The CDR3 DNA reads as TGTGCCACCAGCAGAGATAGCCAGCGTGGGTACTTC. Filled out from reference TRBV15 and TRBJ2-7, the complete variable domain reads DAMVIQNPRYQVTQFGKPVTLSCSQTLNHNVMYWYQQKSSQAPKLLFHYYDKDFNNEADTPDNFQSRRPNTSFCFLDIRSPGLGDTAMYLCATSRDSQRGYFGPGTRLTVT.

The genes are TRBV11-2 and TRBJ2-1; a weak D match, TRBD2 (6 bases). The CDR3 is 15 amino acids. Deletions cut 3 bases from V and 0 bases from J, with 9 bases between. Germline CDR1 and CDR2: SGHAT and FQNNGV. CDR3 nucleotide sequence: TGTGCCAGCAGCTTTGGGAGGAGCTCCTACAATGAGCAGTTCTTC. Residues: CASSFGRSSYNEQFF.

The gene calls are TRBV28 and TRBJ2-7, with 8 positions matching TRBD2. This CDR3 region has 16 residues. CDR1 is MDHEN, CDR2 SYDVKM, per germline. V shed 0 bases and J 5 bases; nucleotides not matched to a gene: 9. CDR3 protein: CASSLWTSARPNEQYF. The CDR3 DNA is TGTGCCAGCAGTTTATGGACTAGCGCAAGACCTAACGAGCAGTACTTC. The variable domain in full, with the rest retrieved from reference TRBV28 and TRBJ2-7, is DVKVTQSSRYLVKRTGEKVFLECVQDMDHENMFWYRQDPGLGLRLIYFSYDVKMKEKGDIPEGYSVSREKKERFSLILESASTNQTSMYLCASSLWTSARPNEQYFGPGTRLTVT.

The chain links TRBV7-2 to TRBJ2-5; a possible D gene is TRBD2 (5 bases). Germline V lookup: CDR1 SGHTA, CDR2 FQGNSA. CDR3 size: 14 residues. V dropped 7 bases and J dropped 5 bases, with 17 bases sitting between them. The CDR3 nucleotides are TGTGCCAGCATCCACAGAACGGGGTCGGAGACCCAGTACTTC. Translation gives CASIHRTGSETQYF.

This rearrangement joins TRBV6-6 to TRBJ2-7; D gene unclear. V was clipped by 6 bases and J by 3 bases, with 6 bases between them. Germline V gene data show CDR1 as MNHNY and CDR2 as SVGAGI (reference sequence). The CDR3 length is 11 residues. The CDR3 nucleotides are TGTGCCAGCAGGATGGGCTACGAGCAGTACTTC. Its protein is CASRMGYEQYF.

This chain links TRBV29-1 with TRBJ2-3; D is uncertain. V was cut by 6 bases and J by 2 bases, with 15 bases left in between. This CDR3 comprises 14 residues. The germline V gene encodes CDR1 SQVTM and CDR2 ANQGSEA. CDR3 DNA: TGCAGCGTGGGTTCTGCCGCCCTCACAGATACGCAGTATTTT. Protein: CSVGSAALTDTQYF.